This paragraph covers one T cell receptor (beta chain) sequence. The germline CDR1 and CDR2 sequences are MNHEY and SVGAGI. The CDR3 sequence is 13 residues long. The germline V and J ends were trimmed by 0 bases and 2 bases, with 5 bases remaining between them. The sample originates from a study of blood T cell repertoires in COVID-19. As for the study in general: Spain, Italy and the United States supplied samples that represented acute and convalescent COVID-19. T cells, B-cell-depleted T cells, or PBMCs provided the cDNA or gDNA that served as material.

Study processing details: Amplified reference gene primers provided the basis for estimating nucleated cell counts. This table comes from immunoSEQ multiplex PCR, and its TCRdb copy is limited to in-frame clones, with some not included. V, J and clone size reflect that table, while D and trimming were determined from the DNA. The sample consists of around 150,000 clones, 85% to 95% of them appearing once. The sequencing sample was made of peripheral blood. This chain links TRBV6-5 with TRBJ2-7; D is unclear. This sequence was found in a woman aged 45-59 years with acute or convalescent COVID-19. CDR3 sequence: CASSYSSTYEQYF. In DNA, the CDR3 is TGTGCCAGCAGTTACTCTTCTACCTACGAGCAGTACTTC.